The following is a T cell receptor (beta chain) sequence with its context. The antigen is unknown. The sample originates from a study of T cell responses to AZD1222 COVID-19 vaccine. Study-wide results and limits: Nearly half of unique spike-specific TCRs reportedly avoided B.1.351 and B.1.1.7 mutated regions. Donors, mostly white British, included more females; clonal diversity was possibly underestimated.

Only in-frame clones appear in the TCRdb table, and some are missing; sequencing was by immunoSEQ multiplex PCR. The data show approximately 140,000 clones, 70% to 90% seen once. CDR3 size: 13 residues. The germline V gene encodes CDR1 SEHNR and CDR2 FQNEAQ (reference sequence). V gave up 5 bases and J gave up 7 bases, with 13 bases separating them. The TCR sequence derives from an adult in good health. The chain joins TRBV7-9 to TRBJ2-3; a weak D match, TRBD1 (5 bases). The sample in question was peripheral blood, obtained on day 0 of AZD1222 vaccination. CDR3 DNA: TGTGCCAGCAGCCCAAGGGGCAGATATACGCAGTATTTT. As protein: CASSPRGRYTQYF.